Detailed here is one TCR beta chain. Antigen: not known. The V end lost 1 base, the J end lost 4 bases, and 16 bases lay between the germline ends. This CDR3 has 16 residues. The germline gives CDR1 SGHTA, CDR2 FQGNSA. The sample originates from a study of vaccination and CD4 T cells after COVID-19. Study-wide findings and caveats: The median number of SARS-CoV-2-reactive clonotypes increased from about 20 to 38, a change that did not reach significance.

Sequenced with the Oncomine TCR Beta short-read assay was DNA taken from cultured CD4+ T cells. Researchers extracted genomic DNA from CD4+ T cells that had been cultured. TCRdb reprocessed the PCR reads with MiXCR, giving one entry per CDR3 protein. The top ten clones hold about 14% of a sample with approximately 11,000 distinct CDR3 sequences, 32% of them seen once. The treatment is: approximately 9-day PBMC culture with coronavirus spike peptide pools or control peptides (ViraFEST assay). Investigators obtained the unexposed donor's CD4+ T cells before the COVID-19 pandemic (2011-2018). Expanded clonotypes were found by TCR sequencing after peptide-pool stimulation (ViraFEST). Wells contained fewer than 2.5 million PBMCs each, and these were cultured with around 10 IU/ml IL-2 and around 10 ug/ml peptide pools. Unexposed-donor CD4+ T cells were probed with SARS-CoV-2 S/N and four cold-coronavirus spikes, cells permitting.

The V gene is TRBV7-2, the J gene TRBJ2-5, with D tentatively TRBD1 or TRBD2 (5 bases each). This sequence originates from a human donor in good health. Source material: CD4+ T cells from blood, cultured in vitro. CDR3 sequence (DNA): TGTGCCAGCAGCTTAGTTGGGAGTATGAGGGGAGAGACCCAGTACTTC. It codes for CASSLVGSMRGETQYF.